This TCR beta chain comes out of a study of shared clonotypes between healthy human individuals. For the study at large: Each donor contributed plates that comprised three CD4 naive, three CD4 memory, two CD8 naive and one CD8 memory.

Overall study results and limits: When naive CD4 clonotypes were compared across a handful of donors, 4% to 6.5% were shared. A reduction in generation probabilities was seen for non-shared clonotypes relative to those shared by all four donors. In having few donors, the study represented limited genetic and exposure-history diversity.

As to this clone: Its antigen is unknown.

Germline values: CDR1 SGHTA, CDR2 FQGNSA. Trimming took off 5 bases at V and 7 bases at J, with 13 bases between the two ends. The CDR3 contains 13 residues. Sequencing used immunoSEQ multiplex PCR; TCRdb keeps in-frame clones, though not all of them. The table includes about 1.5 million clones, approximately 98% detected once. The TCR was taken from a young man in good health. This chain joins TRBV7-2 and TRBJ2-3; D may be TRBD2 (6 bases). Source material: naive CD4+ T cells sorted from blood. Subset: CD45RA+ positively selected. For the CDR3, the DNA is TGTGCCAGCAGCCCCCCGGGAGTGAATACGCAGTATTTT. Encoded protein: CASSPPGVNTQYF.